This T cell receptor (beta chain) was obtained from a study of regulatory T cells in long-lasting Graves disease. Background on the study: Recently diagnosed Graves' patients had received antithyroid drugs for under 3 months. Broader study findings: Study of thyroid tissue was not done, with only peripheral blood studied.

Investigators prepared the TCR beta libraries by applying iRepertoire HTBI primers and Arm-PCR of CDR3 regions. TCRdb redid the calling of the multiplex PCR reads with MiXCR, one entry per CDR3 protein. The sample lists some 600,000 distinct CDR3 sequences; more than 15% were seen once. Germline V gives CDR1 MNHEY, CDR2 SMNVEV (reference sequence). The CDR3 extends over 11 amino acids. The germline V and J ends were trimmed by 10 bases and 5 bases, with 11 bases remaining between them. Worth noting for this clonotype: What it recognizes is unknown.

Time point defined: newly diagnosed GD, antithyroid drugs for less than 3 months. PBMC-derived RNA was used for the TCR library. Diagnosis followed American Thyroid Association guidelines for Graves' disease. This sample was shared with a second study, whose subject was T cells in Graves' hyperthyroidism and ophthalmopathy. This second report adds: The primer set for the first-round RT-PCR of the TCR CDR3 was HTBI.

The sequence derives from a man between 18 and 29 years old with Graves disease. The chain is built from TRBV27 and TRBJ1-1; D not resolved. Sample: peripheral blood mononuclear cells (PBMCs), taken at new diagnosis, from a patient treated with antithyroid drugs. Written as DNA, the CDR3 is TGTGCCACCTCTACGGGAACTGAAGCTTTCTTT. Its protein is CATSTGTEAFF.